This TCR beta chain was recorded in a study of T cells in Graves' hyperthyroidism and ophthalmopathy. Study-wide results and caveats: Ophthalmopathy, as predicted by the model, came a median 6.5 months after the prediction.

From RNA transcripts, TCR beta CDR3 regions were amplified. HTBI primers drove first-round RT-PCR of the TCR CDR3. TCRdb reanalysed the multiplex PCR reads using MiXCR and keeps one entry per CDR3 protein. Of 350,000 to 450,000 distinct CDR3 sequences in the sample, approximately 18% were seen once. Hyperthyroidism was newly diagnosed in patients aged 18 to 65 (duration under 2 months). Uncontrolled infection, other autoimmune disease, pregnancy or lactation led to exclusion. Ahead of any ophthalmopathy symptoms, the blood sample was obtained at the first diagnosis of hyperthyroidism. Trimming took off 2 bases at V and 10 bases at J, with 13 bases between the two ends. Per germline, CDR1 SGHDT and CDR2 YYEEEE. CDR3 length: 13 residues. With regard to this clonotype: Its antigen remains unidentified.

Input material: blood. This receptor was obtained from a woman younger than 45 with Graves' hyperthyroidism that later progressed to Graves' ophthalmopathy. The chain joins TRBV5-6 to TRBJ2-1, with a weak D call TRBD2 (6 bases). The CDR3 nucleotides are TGTGCCAGCAGCTTCGGGGCTGCGGGGGAGCAGTTCTTC. Its translation is CASSFGAAGEQFF.